The 20 T cell receptor beta chains below were found in one sample sequenced in a study of tumor-infiltrating lymphocytes in primary liver carcinoma. Unsorted whole blood yielded the blood RNA, and germline DNA was also extracted. The investigators made TCR beta cDNA from around 530 ng total RNA, using a constant-region primer. Slightly modified ARM-PCR served as the procedure for the TCR beta libraries. These libraries came from three rounds of nested multiplex PCR. The study ran its first two PCR rounds for around 10 cycles each, using TRBV1-TRBV30 forward primers and a C-beta reverse primer. TCRdb re-called the multiplex PCR reads through MiXCR, storing one row per CDR3 protein. Of around 330,000 distinct CDR3 sequences listed, 50% to 70% are singletons. The sample consisted of peripheral blood. The source is a man in his forties with primary liver carcinoma and hepatitis B virus infection.

This clonotype was observed a single time. The junction and the germline gene differ at one end; a read error may be behind it. The rearrangement links TRBV11-3 to TRBJ2-1; the D gene is possibly TRBD1 (5 bases). The CDR3 covers 17 residues. In germline, CDR1 is SGHNT, CDR2 YENEEA. The CDR3 protein is CASRLGEGANSYNEQFF. Here the CDR3 DNA reads TGTGCCAGCAGGTTAGGGGAAGGCGCTAACTCCTACAATGAACAGTTCTTC.

This chain joins TRBV11-2 and TRBJ2-7, with TRBD1 as a possible D gene (5 bases). Germline V gene data show CDR1 as SGHAT and CDR2 as FQNNGV. The CDR3 covers 13 residues. The V gene lost 5 bases and the J gene lost 3 bases, with 11 bases spanning the gap. For the CDR3, the DNA is TGTGCCAGCAGCGTAGGCAGGGTCTACGAGCAGTACTTC. Its protein product is CASSVGRVYEQYF.

Regarding this clonotype: This likely stems from a read error, as it lies one base from a far larger clone. The gene calls are TRBV29-1 and TRBJ2-7; D remains ambiguous. CDR1 SQVTM and CDR2 ANQGSEA come from the germline V gene. The length of the CDR3 is 12 residues. Here the CDR3 reads CSVGVGPYKQYF. CDR3 in DNA: TGCAGCGTTGGTGTGGGCCCCTACAAGCAGTACTTC.

Regarding this clonotype: A junction boundary mismatches the germline segment, possibly from a read error. This chain links TRBV12-3 or TRBV12-4 with TRBJ1-6, with D maybe TRBD1 (5 bases). CDR3 length equals 14 residues. CDR3 DNA sequence: TGTGCCAGCAGTTTCGGGGCAAATAATTCACTCCTCCACTTT. The encoded protein is CASSFGANNSLLHF.

Turning to this clonotype: A junction boundary mismatches the germline segment, possibly from a read error. The J gene is TRBJ2-7, the V gene TRBV11-1; D is uncertain. The germline CDR1 and CDR2 sequences are SGHAT and FQDESV (reference sequence). This CDR3 has 14 amino acids. This CDR3 reads CASSPPPWYYGQYF. CDR3 nucleotides: TGTGCCAGCAGCCCGCCGCCATGGTACTACGGGCAGTACTTC.

Details on this clonotype: This may arise from a read error, as a much more abundant clone is one base away. The chain is built from TRBV14 and TRBJ2-5, with D possibly matching TRBD2 (5 bases). This CDR3 has 12 amino acids. Germline CDR1 and CDR2: SGHDN and FVKESK. The CDR3 protein is CVSSHGRETQYF. Here the CDR3 DNA reads TGTGTCAGCAGCCATGGGAGAGAGACCCAGTACTTC.

A word on this clonotype: Compared with germline, one end of the junction differs, possibly owing to a read error. The chain carries TRBV6-5 and TRBJ2-3; a weak D match, TRBD2 (6 bases). The CDR3 has 15 residues. Germline assignment: CDR1 MNHEY and CDR2 SVGAGI. The CDR3 nucleotides read TGTGCCGGCAGTTATCGGGACTGGGATATAGATACGCAGTATTTT. Its translation: CAGSYRDWDIDTQYF.

This clonotype was observed a single time. A much larger clone lies one base from this, so it may be a read error. The chain uses TRBV5-5 and TRBJ1-5, with unresolved D. The CDR3 runs to 17 residues. CDR1 and CDR2 (germline): SGHKS, YYEKEE (reference sequence). V lost 0 bases and J 3 bases, leaving 16 bases between the germline ends. The CDR3 reads CASSLVLAQTTNQPQHF. CDR3 DNA sequence: TGTGCCAGCAGCTTGGTTCTGGCGCAGACGACCAATCAGCCCCAGCATTTT.

The rearrangement joins TRBV11-3 to TRBJ2-3; possibly TRBD2 for D (5 bases). The CDR3 contains 15 residues. The germline V gene has CDR1 SGHNT and CDR2 YENEEA. V lost 9 bases, J lost 2 bases, and 18 bases lay in between. DNA for the CDR3: TGTGCCAGTAGTCAGGAGGCCCTACCCACAGATACGCAGTATTTT. Amino acids: CASSQEALPTDTQYF.

As concerns this clonotype: A much larger clone is a single base away; this may be a read error. This chain uses TRBV29-1 with TRBJ2-5; D may match TRBD1 or TRBD2 (5 bases each). The germline V gene has CDR1 SQVTM and CDR2 ANQGSEA. The CDR3 runs to 12 residues. The CDR3 is CSAFDGVGTHYF. DNA for the CDR3: TGCAGCGCCTTCGACGGGGTCGGGACCCACTACTTC.

Of note for this clonotype: One end of the junction does not line up with germline, which may come from a read error. The rearrangement links TRBV11-2 to TRBJ2-1, with TRBD1 matching 10 bases. CDR3 length: 13 amino acids. The germline gives CDR1 SGHAT, CDR2 FQNNGV. CDR3 residues: CASSFLTGGEQSF. CDR3 DNA: TGTGCCAGCAGCTTCCTGACAGGGGGCGAACAGTCCTTC.

This clonotype came up a few times. The genes are TRBV5-1 and TRBJ2-7, with D uncertain. This CDR3 is 13 amino acids long. The V end lost 3 bases, the J end lost 3 bases, and 10 bases lay between the germline ends. The germline CDR1 and CDR2 sequences are SGHRS and YFSETQ. The CDR3 region has the DNA TGCGCCAGCAGCTCCAGCGTCGGCTACGAGCAGTACTTC. It codes for CASSSSVGYEQYF.

The rearrangement uses TRBV6-2 or TRBV6-3 and TRBJ1-1, with TRBD1 as a possible D gene (6 bases). Trimming stripped 0 bases from V and 5 bases from J, with 13 bases between. Germline V gene data show CDR1 as MNHEY and CDR2 as SVGEGT. The CDR3 runs 15 residues. The CDR3 loop reads CASSYSSTGMTEAFF. CDR3 bases: TGTGCCAGCAGTTACTCCTCGACAGGAATGACTGAAGCTTTCTTT.

V is TRBV29-1 and J is TRBJ2-7, with 9 bases identical to TRBD1. The CDR3 runs 14 residues. The junction had 19 bases not matched to a gene; V was cut back by 6 bases and J by 13 bases. Germline-derived CDR1 and CDR2 are SQVTM and ANQGSEA. This chain's CDR3 is CSVQVTGGEGEYYF. The DNA for the CDR3 is TGCAGCGTACAAGTTACAGGGGGCGAGGGCGAGTATTACTTC.

This sequence joins TRBV28 and TRBJ2-7, with D tentatively TRBD2 (6 bases). This CDR3 is 12 amino acids long. Trimming pared 11 bases from V and 3 bases from J, leaving 14 bases between. Germline CDR1 is MDHEN and CDR2 is SYDVKM. The CDR3 loop reads CASRDSNYEQYF. The CDR3 DNA reads as TGTGCCTCCCGGGACTCAAACTACGAGCAGTACTTC.

The rearrangement links TRBV28 to TRBJ1-5, with D possibly matching TRBD1 (5 bases). Trimming pared 7 bases from V and 1 base from J, leaving 11 bases between. The CDR3 loop spans 14 amino acids. Germline V lookup: CDR1 MDHEN, CDR2 SYDVKM. The DNA for the CDR3 is TGTGCCAGCAAGGAGACAGACAGCAATCAGCCCCAGCATTTT. Translating it yields CASKETDSNQPQHF.

This clonotype was seen a handful of times. V gene TRBV6-2 or TRBV6-3 combines with J gene TRBJ2-7, with TRBD1 identical over 11 bases. The CDR3 contains 15 residues. Germline CDR1 and CDR2: MNHEY and SVGEGT. The ends lost 7 bases at V and 4 bases at J; junction bases unmatched: 9. CDR3 DNA sequence: TGTGCCAGCACGATTTCCGGGACAGGGGGATACGAGCAGTACTTC. Translating gives CASTISGTGGYEQYF.

This clonotype showed up many times. This sequence joins TRBV5-6 and TRBJ2-6, with D possibly matching TRBD1 (6 bases). Per germline, CDR1 SGHDT and CDR2 YYEEEE. V lost 2 bases and J 3 bases, leaving 21 bases between the germline ends. This CDR3 spans 19 amino acids. The CDR3 protein is CASSFSSRQAPGGANVLTF. The CDR3 region has the DNA TGTGCCAGCAGCTTTAGTTCCCGACAGGCCCCGGGTGGGGCCAACGTCCTGACTTTC.

This clonotype was seen at least ten times. The V and J genes are TRBV29-1 and TRBJ2-3; D is perhaps TRBD1 (6 bases). This CDR3 is built from 16 residues. Trimming shortened V by 7 bases and J by 5 bases, and 25 bases separated the two germline ends. In germline, CDR1 is SQVTM, CDR2 ANQGSEA. The CDR3 sequence is CSAPSRTETIGDTQYF. The DNA of the CDR3 is TGCAGCGCCCCAAGTAGGACAGAGACAATCGGAGATACGCAGTATTTT.

This clonotype was counted many times. The V gene is TRBV4-1, the J gene TRBJ2-1; either TRBD1 or TRBD2 may fit D (6 bases each). In germline, CDR1 is MGHRA, CDR2 YSYEKL. CDR3 length: 17 residues. The germline V and J ends were trimmed by 1 base and 6 bases, with 19 bases remaining between them. CDR3 sequence reads: CASSQATSGGAFNEQFF. CDR3 DNA sequence: TGCGCCAGCAGCCAAGCGACATCCGGGGGCGCATTCAATGAGCAGTTCTTC.